This T cell receptor (beta chain) was identified in a study of T-cell reconstitution after alpha-beta-depleted transplantation in children. Study-level results: Newly produced T cells mostly accounted for T-cell counts and diversity one year post-transplant. Elevated TCRbeta diversity at day 60 was traced, in some patients, to surviving recipient T cells and thymic progenitors.

This clonotype has a count of ten or more. Its antigen is as yet unknown. A TCRbeta library incorporating unique molecular identifiers was prepared. TCRdb re-derived calls from the PCR reads in MiXCR, one entry per CDR3 protein. Of fewer than 700,000 distinct CDR3 sequences detected, 20% to 25% appear once; the ten largest clones hold roughly 14%. Germline-derived CDR1 and CDR2 are LGHNA and YNFKEQ. The CDR3 runs 15 residues. Trimming took 4 bases from V and 7 from J; bases not matched to a gene: 7. V gene TRBV4-2 combines with J gene TRBJ2-1; the match to TRBD1 covers 10 bases. Here the sequenced sample was PBMCs, mostly from graft donor cells, taken 360 days after TCRalphabeta/CD19-depleted stem cell transplant. The clonotype was recovered from a boy in the first two years of life who had a stem cell transplant for acute myeloid leukemia, so the T cells may come from the graft donor. DNA for the CDR3: TGTGCCAGCAGCCCCGGGACAGGGGATTTGAATGAGCAGTTCTTC. As protein: CASSPGTGDLNEQFF.